The T cell receptor beta chain described here comes from a study of blood T cell repertoires in COVID-19. Whole-study context: Samples of COVID-19 (acute and convalescent) were obtained from the United States, Italy and Spain. PBMCs, B-cell-depleted T cells, or T cells were the source of the cDNA or gDNA that made up the material.

Trimming took 0 bases from V and 5 from J; bases not matched to a gene: 4. This CDR3 region has 15 residues. The germline V gene has CDR1 SEHNR and CDR2 FQNEAQ (reference sequence). In the original analysis: Reference gene primer amplification gave estimated nucleated cell counts. TCRdb's table, derived via immunoSEQ multiplex PCR, lists solely in-frame clones and lacks some. V and J calls and clone size are given by that table; D and trimming were obtained from the DNA. The sample includes roughly 200,000 clones, roughly 90% of them seen just once. The chain is built from TRBV7-9 and TRBJ2-5; TRBD1 matches 9 bases. Sequenced sample: peripheral blood. The sequence was collected from a man over 45 with acute or convalescent COVID-19. The CDR3 DNA reads TGTGCCAGCAGCTTAGCCGGGACAGGGACGGAGACCCAGTACTTC. It encodes CASSLAGTGTETQYF. Together with reference TRBV7-9 and TRBJ2-5, the CDR3 gives the full variable domain: DTGVSQNPRHKITKRGQNVTFRCDPISEHNRLYWYRQTLGQGPEFLTYFQNEAQLEKSRLLSDRFSAERPKGSFSTLEIQRTEQGDSAMYLCASSLAGTGTETQYFGPGTRLLVL.